This T cell receptor beta chain was sequenced for a study of memory CD4+ T cells and cytomegalovirus serostatus. At the level of the study: Of the healthy Belgian adults, roughly ten were CMV seropositive and approximately 24 seronegative. Findings of the study overall: CD4+ memory repertoires contained about two fifths of the 164 reported CMV TCRbeta sequences.

Single viable CD3+CD4+CD8-CD45RO+ cells were sorted as the memory CD4+ T cells. A note on this clone: Its antigen is not known.

The protocol was immunoSEQ multiplex PCR, while the TCRdb copy is restricted to in-frame clones and leaves out a portion. The data contain roughly 86,000 clones, 75% to 90% of them seen just once; the ten biggest clones take up about 3.6%. The specimen sequenced was memory CD4+ T cells from blood. The source is an adult in good health and CMV-seropositive.

CDR3 sequence (DNA): TGCGCCAGCAGTTTTAGAGCGGGACAGGGCACAGATACGCAGTATTTT. It yields the protein CASSFRAGQGTDTQYF. This sequence joins TRBV4-3 and TRBJ2-3; D is perhaps TRBD1 (8 bases). The CDR3 spans 16 residues. The germline CDR1 and CDR2 sequences are LGHNA and YSLEER. V shed 6 bases and J shed 1 base, with 17 bases lying between them.